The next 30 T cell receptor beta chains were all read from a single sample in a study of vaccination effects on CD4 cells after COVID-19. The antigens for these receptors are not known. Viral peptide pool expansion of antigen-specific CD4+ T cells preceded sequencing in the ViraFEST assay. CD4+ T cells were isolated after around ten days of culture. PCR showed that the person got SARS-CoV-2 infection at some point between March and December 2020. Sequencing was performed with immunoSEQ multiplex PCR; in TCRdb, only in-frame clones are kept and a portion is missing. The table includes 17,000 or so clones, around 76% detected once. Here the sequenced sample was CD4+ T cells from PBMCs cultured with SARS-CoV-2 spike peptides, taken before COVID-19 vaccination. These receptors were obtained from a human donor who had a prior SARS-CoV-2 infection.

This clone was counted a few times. The CDR3 protein is CASIRGWADSGNTIYF. The CDR3 nucleotides are TGTGCCAGTATCCGGGGGTGGGCGGACTCTGGAAACACCATATATTTT. This chain connects TRBV19 to TRBJ1-3, with D perhaps matching TRBD1 (5 bases). Germline V gene sequence: CDR1 LNHDA, CDR2 SQIVND (reference sequence). Trimming took off 7 bases at V and 0 bases at J, with 16 bases between the two ends. There are 16 residues in the CDR3.

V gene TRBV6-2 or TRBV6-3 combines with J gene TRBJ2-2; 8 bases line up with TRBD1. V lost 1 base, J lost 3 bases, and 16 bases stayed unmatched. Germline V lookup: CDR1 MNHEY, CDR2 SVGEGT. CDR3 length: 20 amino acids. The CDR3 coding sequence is TGTGCCAGCAGTTACTTGGAAGGCAGGGGGCGCATGTTACACACCGGGGAGCTGTTTTTT. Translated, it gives CASSYLEGRGRMLHTGELFF.

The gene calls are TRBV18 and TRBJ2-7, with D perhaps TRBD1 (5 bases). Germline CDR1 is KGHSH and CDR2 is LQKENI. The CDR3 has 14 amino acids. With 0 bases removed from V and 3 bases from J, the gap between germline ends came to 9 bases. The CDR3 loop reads CASSPPTGDYEQYF. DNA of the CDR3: TGTGCCAGCTCACCACCCACAGGCGACTACGAGCAGTACTTC.

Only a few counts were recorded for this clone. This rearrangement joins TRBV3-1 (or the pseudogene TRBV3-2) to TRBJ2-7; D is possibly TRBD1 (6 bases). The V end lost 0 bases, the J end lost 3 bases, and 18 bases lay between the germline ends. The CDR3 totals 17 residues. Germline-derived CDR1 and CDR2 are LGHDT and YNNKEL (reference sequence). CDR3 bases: TGTGCCAGCAGCCAAGATTTTGGGGGCAATACTCTCTACGAGCAGTACTTC. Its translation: CASSQDFGGNTLYEQYF.

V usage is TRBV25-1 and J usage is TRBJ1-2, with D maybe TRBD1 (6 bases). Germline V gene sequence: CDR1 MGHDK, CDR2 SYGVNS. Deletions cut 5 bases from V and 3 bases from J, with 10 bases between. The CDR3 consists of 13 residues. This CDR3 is CASSFGGDYGYTF. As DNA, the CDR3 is TGTGCCAGCAGTTTCGGGGGCGACTATGGCTACACCTTC.

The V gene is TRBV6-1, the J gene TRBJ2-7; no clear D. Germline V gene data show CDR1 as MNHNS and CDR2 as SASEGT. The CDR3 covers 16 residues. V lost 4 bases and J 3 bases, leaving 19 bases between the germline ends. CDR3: CASSGAHSETGYEQYF. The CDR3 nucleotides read TGTGCCAGCAGTGGAGCACATTCGGAAACGGGCTACGAGCAGTACTTC.

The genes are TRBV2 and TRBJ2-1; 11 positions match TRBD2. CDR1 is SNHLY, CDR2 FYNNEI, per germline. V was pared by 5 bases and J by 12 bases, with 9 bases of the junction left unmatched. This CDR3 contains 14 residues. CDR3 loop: CASSFLAGGEGQFF. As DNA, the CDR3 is TGTGCCAGCAGTTTCCTAGCGGGAGGAGAGGGGCAGTTCTTC.

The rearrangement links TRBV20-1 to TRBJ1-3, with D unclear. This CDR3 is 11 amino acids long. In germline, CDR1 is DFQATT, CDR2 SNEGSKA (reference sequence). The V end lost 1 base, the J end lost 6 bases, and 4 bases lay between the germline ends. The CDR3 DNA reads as TGCAGTGCTAGAGTGCTAAACACCATATATTTT. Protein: CSARVLNTIYF.

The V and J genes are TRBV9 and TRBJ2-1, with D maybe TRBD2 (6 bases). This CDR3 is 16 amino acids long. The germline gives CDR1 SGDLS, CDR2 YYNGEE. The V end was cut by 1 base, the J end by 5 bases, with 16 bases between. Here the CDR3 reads CASSVISGGVHNEQFF. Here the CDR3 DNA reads TGTGCCAGCAGCGTAATCTCTGGCGGGGTACACAATGAGCAGTTCTTC.

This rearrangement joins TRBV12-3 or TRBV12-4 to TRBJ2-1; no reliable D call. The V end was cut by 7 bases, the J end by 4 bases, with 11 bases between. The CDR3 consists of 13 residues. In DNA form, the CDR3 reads TGTGCCAGCAAACCCGCTGGGTACAATGAGCAGTTCTTC. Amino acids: CASKPAGYNEQFF.

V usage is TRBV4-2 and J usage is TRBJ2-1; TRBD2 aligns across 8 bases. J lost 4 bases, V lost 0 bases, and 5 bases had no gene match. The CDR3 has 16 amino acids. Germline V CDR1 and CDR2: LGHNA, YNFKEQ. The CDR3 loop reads CASSQEGLVNYNEQFF. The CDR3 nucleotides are TGTGCCAGCAGCCAAGAGGGACTAGTAAATTACAATGAGCAGTTCTTC.

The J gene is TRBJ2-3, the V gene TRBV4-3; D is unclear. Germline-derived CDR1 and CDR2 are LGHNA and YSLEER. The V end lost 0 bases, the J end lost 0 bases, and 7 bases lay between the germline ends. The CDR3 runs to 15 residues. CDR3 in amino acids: CASSQELTSTDTQYF. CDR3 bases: TGCGCCAGCAGCCAAGAACTAACTAGCACAGATACGCAGTATTTT.

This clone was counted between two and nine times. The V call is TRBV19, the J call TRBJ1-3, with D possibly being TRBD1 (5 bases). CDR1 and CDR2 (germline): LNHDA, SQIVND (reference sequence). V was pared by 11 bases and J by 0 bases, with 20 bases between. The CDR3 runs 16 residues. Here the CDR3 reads CASTRWGGGSGNTIYF. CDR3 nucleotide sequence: TGTGCCTCAACCCGGTGGGGTGGGGGCTCTGGAAACACCATATATTTT.

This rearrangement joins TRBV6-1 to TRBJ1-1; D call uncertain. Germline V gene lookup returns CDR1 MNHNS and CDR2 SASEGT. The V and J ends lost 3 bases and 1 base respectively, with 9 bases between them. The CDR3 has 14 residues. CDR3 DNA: TGTGCCAGCAGTGACGCGGGGAGGAACACTGAAGCTTTCTTT. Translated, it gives CASSDAGRNTEAFF.

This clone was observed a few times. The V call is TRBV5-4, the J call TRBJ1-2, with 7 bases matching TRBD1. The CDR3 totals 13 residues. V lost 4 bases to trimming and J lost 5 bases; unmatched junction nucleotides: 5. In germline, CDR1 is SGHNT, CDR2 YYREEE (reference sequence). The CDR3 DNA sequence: TGTGCCAGCAGCCGCCGGGACAGTTATGGCTACACCTTC. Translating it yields CASSRRDSYGYTF. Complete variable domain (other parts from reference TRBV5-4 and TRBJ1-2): ETGVTQSPTHLIKTRGQQVTLRCSSQSGHNTVSWYQQALGQGPQFIFQYYREEENGRGNFPPRFSGLQFPNYSSELNVNALELDDSALYLCASSRRDSYGYTFGSGTRLTVV.

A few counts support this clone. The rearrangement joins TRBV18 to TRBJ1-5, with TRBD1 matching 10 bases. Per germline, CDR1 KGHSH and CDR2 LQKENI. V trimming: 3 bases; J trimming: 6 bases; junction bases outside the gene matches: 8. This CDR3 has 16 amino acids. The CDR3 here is CASSPGSDRGLQPQHF. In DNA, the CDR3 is TGTGCCAGCTCACCTGGGTCCGACAGGGGGCTTCAGCCCCAGCATTTT. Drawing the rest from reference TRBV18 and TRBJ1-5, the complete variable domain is NAGVMQNPRHLVRRRGQEARLRCSPMKGHSHVYWYRQLPEEGLKFMVYLQKENIIDESGMPKERFSAEFPKEGPSILRIQQVVRGDSAAYFCASSPGSDRGLQPQHFGDGTRLSIL.

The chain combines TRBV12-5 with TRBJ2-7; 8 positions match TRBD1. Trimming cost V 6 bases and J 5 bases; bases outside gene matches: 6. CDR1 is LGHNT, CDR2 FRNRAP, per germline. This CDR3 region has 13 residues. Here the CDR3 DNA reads TGTGCTAGTGGACTTATGGACAGGGACGAGCAGTACTTC. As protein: CASGLMDRDEQYF.

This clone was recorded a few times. DNA of the CDR3: TGTGCCAGCAGCTTGCGGGGAGGTAATTCACCCCTCCACTTT. Its protein product is CASSLRGGNSPLHF. The V gene is TRBV7-3, the J gene TRBJ1-6; no clear D gene. CDR3 length: 14 amino acids. Germline V lookup: CDR1 SGHTA, CDR2 FQGTGA. V was clipped by 3 bases and J by 6 bases, with 9 bases between them.

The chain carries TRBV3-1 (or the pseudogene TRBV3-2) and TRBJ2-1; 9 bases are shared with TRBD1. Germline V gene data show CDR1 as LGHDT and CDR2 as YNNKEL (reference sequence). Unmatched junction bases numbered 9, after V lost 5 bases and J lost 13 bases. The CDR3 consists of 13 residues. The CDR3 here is CASSDRGWGAQFF. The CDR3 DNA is TGTGCCAGCAGCGACAGGGGGTGGGGGGCCCAGTTCTTC.

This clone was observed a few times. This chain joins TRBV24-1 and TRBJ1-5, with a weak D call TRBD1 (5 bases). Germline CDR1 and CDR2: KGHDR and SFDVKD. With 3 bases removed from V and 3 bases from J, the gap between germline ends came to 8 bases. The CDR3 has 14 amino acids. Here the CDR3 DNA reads TGTGCCACCAGTGATGGGGGGACCAATCAGCCCCAGCATTTT. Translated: CATSDGGTNQPQHF.

In DNA form, the CDR3 reads TGCGCCAGCAGCTCCTCGAGTCCTAATGAAAAACTGTTTTTT. Amino acid sequence: CASSSSSPNEKLFF. This sequence joins TRBV5-1 and TRBJ1-4; D gene ambiguous. CDR1 is SGHRS, CDR2 YFSETQ, per germline. The CDR3 totals 14 residues. The ends were cut back, 3 bases at V and 3 bases at J, with 9 bases in the middle. Full variable domain (remainder filled in from reference TRBV5-1 and TRBJ1-4): KAGVTQTPRYLIKTRGQQVTLSCSPISGHRSVSWYQQTPGQGLQFLFEYFSETQRNKGNFPGRFSGRQFSNSRSEMNVSTLELGDSALYLCASSSSSPNEKLFFGSGTQLSVL.

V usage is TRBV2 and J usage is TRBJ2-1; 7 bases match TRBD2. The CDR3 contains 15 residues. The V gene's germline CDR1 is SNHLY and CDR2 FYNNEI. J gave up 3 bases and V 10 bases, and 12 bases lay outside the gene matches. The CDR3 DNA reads TGTGCCACCCGGCGGGGGAGGGGAGACTACAATGAGCAGTTCTTC. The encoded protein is CATRRGRGDYNEQFF. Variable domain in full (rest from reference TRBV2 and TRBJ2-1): EPEVTQTPSHQVTQMGQEVILRCVPISNHLYFYWYRQILGQKVEFLVSFYNNEISEKSEIFDDQFSVERPDGSNFTLKIRSTKLEDSAMYFCATRRGRGDYNEQFFGPGTRLTVL.

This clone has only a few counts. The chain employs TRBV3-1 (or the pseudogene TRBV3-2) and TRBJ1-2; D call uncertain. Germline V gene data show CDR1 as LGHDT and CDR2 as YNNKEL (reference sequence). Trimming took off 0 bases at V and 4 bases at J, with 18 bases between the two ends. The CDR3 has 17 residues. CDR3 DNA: TGTGCCAGCAGCCAAGATGTTTCATGGGGAGGTCCCTATGGCTACACCTTC. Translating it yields CASSQDVSWGGPYGYTF.

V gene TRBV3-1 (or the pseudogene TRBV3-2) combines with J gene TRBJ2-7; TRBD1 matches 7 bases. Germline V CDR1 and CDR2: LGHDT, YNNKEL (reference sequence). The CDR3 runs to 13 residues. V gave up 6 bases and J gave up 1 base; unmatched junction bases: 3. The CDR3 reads CASRRQGSYEQYF. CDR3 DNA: TGTGCCAGCAGAAGACAGGGATCCTACGAGCAGTACTTC.

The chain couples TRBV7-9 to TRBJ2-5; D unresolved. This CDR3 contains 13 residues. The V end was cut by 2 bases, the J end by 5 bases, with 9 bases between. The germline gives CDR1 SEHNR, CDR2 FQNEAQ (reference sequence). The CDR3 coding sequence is TGTGCCAGCAGCTTAACCCACGGGGAGACCCAGTACTTC. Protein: CASSLTHGETQYF.

For the CDR3, the DNA is TGTGCCAGCAGCCCAGGACAGGGTCTTACAGATACGCAGTATTTT. Its protein product is CASSPGQGLTDTQYF. V is TRBV11-3 and J is TRBJ2-3; TRBD1 aligns across 8 bases. There are 15 residues in the CDR3. The V and J ends lost 5 bases and 3 bases, in that order; junction bases with no gene match: 7. Per germline, CDR1 SGHNT and CDR2 YENEEA.

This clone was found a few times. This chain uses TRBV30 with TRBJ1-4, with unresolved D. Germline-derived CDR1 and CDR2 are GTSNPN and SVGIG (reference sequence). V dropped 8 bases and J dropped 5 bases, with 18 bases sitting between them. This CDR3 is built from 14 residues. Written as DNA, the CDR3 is TGTGCCGGAGTGGGATGGAGGGAGAATGAAAAACTGTTTTTT. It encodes CAGVGWRENEKLFF.

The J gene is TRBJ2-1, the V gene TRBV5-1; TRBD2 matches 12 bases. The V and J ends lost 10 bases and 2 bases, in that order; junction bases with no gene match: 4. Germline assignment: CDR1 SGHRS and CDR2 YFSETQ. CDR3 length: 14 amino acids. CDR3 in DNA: TGCGCCTGCGGACTAGCGGGACCCTACAATGAGCAGTTCTTC. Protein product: CACGLAGPYNEQFF.

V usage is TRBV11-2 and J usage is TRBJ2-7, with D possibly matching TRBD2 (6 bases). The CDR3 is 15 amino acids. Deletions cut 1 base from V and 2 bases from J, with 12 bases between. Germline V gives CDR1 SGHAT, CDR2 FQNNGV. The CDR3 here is CASSLVLAGPYEQYF. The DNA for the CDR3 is TGTGCCAGCAGCTTAGTCCTGGCGGGACCCTACGAGCAGTACTTC.

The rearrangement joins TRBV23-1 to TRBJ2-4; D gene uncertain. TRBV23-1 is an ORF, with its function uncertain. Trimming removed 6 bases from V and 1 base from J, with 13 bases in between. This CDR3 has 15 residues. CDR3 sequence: CASSRTGPAKNIQYF. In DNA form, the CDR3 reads TGCGCCAGCAGCCGGACCGGGCCCGCCAAAAACATTCAGTACTTC.